This T cell receptor beta chain derives from a study of blood T cells in healthy people across ages. The CDR3 covers 15 residues. V was clipped by 6 bases and J by 5 bases, with 19 bases between them. The germline CDR1 and CDR2 sequences are LNHNV and YYDKDF (reference sequence). Concerning this clonotype itself: Its antigen is not known.

Primers used in a second PCR of roughly 6 to 11 cycles were a sample-barcoded 5' primer and a J-beta primer mix. Individual samples furnished no less than 3 million CDR3-containing paired-end reads apiece. MiXCR, run by TCRdb on the 5' RACE reads, gives a single entry per CDR3 protein. The sample holds 1,500,000 or so distinct CDR3 sequences, 59% seen once. Broader study findings: A strong correlation was seen between TCR beta diversity and naive T cell percentage. Estimated diversity that came from one million T cells was considered an underestimate.

The rearrangement links TRBV15 to TRBJ1-2, with a tentative D call TRBD1 (5 bases). The sequencing sample was made of blood. The receptor's source is a young man in good health. The CDR3 region is CATRFLWGEGYGYTF. The DNA of the CDR3 is TGTGCCACCAGGTTCTTGTGGGGGGAGGGTTATGGCTACACCTTC.